This TCR beta chain was obtained from a study of blood T cell repertoires in COVID-19. Overall study context: From the United States, Italy and Spain came samples of acute and convalescent COVID-19. Nucleic acid was either cDNA or gDNA, and it came from T cells, B-cell-depleted T cells, or PBMCs.

How the authors handled the data: It was from reference gene primer amplification that nucleated cell counts were estimated. The protocol was immunoSEQ multiplex PCR, while the TCRdb copy is restricted to in-frame clones and leaves out a portion. From that table come the V and J calls and clone size; the DNA was used to work out D and trimming. The sample carries about 250,000 clones, roughly 85% recorded once. Sequencing was performed on peripheral blood. The TCR comes from a man between 18 and 29 years old with active or convalescent COVID-19.

CDR3 DNA sequence: TGTGCCAGCAGCCAGATAGCGGGAGGAGGGGACGAGCAGTACTTC. It translates to CASSQIAGGGDEQYF. This rearrangement joins TRBV7-2 to TRBJ2-7, with 10 positions matching TRBD2. The CDR3 extends over 15 amino acids. CDR1 is SGHTA, CDR2 FQGNSA, per germline. The J segment lost 5 bases and the V segment lost 5 bases, leaving 9 bases of the junction unmatched.